This T cell receptor beta chain appears in the sequencing data of a study of T cell responses to AZD1222 COVID-19 vaccine (dated by TCRdb to the early 2020s). In terms of the full investigation: AZD1222 recipients given second doses at about 4 weeks or at about 12 weeks were pooled, since spike-specific TCR depth and breadth were not found to differ between the two schedules. Trial participants were enrolled by age into 18-55, 56-69 and 70-plus year subgroups, with approximately 160, 26 and 62 TCR-sequenced participants respectively. A total of 233 trial participants underwent TCR sequencing, of whom 207 received two doses of AZD1222 and around 26 received two doses of the MenACWY control vaccine.

In regard to this clone: Its cognate antigen has yet to be identified. Per-base qualities were not stored, and no clone one base away is much larger.

The CDR3 regions of human TCRbeta chains were analyzed by immunosequencing. In the authors' own workflow: TCRs in the repertoires were compared against a reference library of SARS-CoV-2-specific TCRs that had been generated with the MIRA antigen-specificity platform. Breadth meant the fraction of unique TCRs that were SARS-CoV-2-associated, whereas depth meant the fraction of total T cells that were SARS-CoV-2-associated. Using the MIRA data, every spike-specific TCR was mapped to the spike region that the TCR reacted to and assigned to either a CD4 or a CD8 class. Log10-transformed breadth and depth values were compared by one-way ANOVA with Sidak's multiple comparisons tests. In its TCRdb copy, this immuneACCESS table keeps in-frame sequences only and misses some clones. Where compared with another copy, unresolved V genes explain less than half of these, and the others have no known cause. That table furnishes V, J and clone size, whereas the DNA furnished D and trimming. The sample contains about 150,000 clones, roughly 93% of them found a single time. The leading ten clones occupy just over 5% of the sample.

Findings and caveats that apply to the study as a whole: Vaccine-associated CD4 TCRs spanned the whole spike protein, with dominant responses in regions 160-218 and 743-854. Only five or six AZD1222 recipients were SARS-CoV-2 seropositive at baseline, limiting conclusions about previously exposed vaccinees. The 56-69-year group was small, and its depth increase did not reach significance, likely because of low power. Because no samples from the day 14 peak response were available, repertoires could be characterized only after the peak T cell response. Spike-specific TCR breadth and depth rose significantly after two AZD1222 doses compared with day 0 and with MenACWY recipients. Nearly half of unique spike-specific TCRs reportedly recognized epitopes outside regions mutated in the B.1.351 and B.1.1.7 variants. Participants were mostly white British and included more females than males, and it was suggested by the authors that clonal diversity may have been underestimated.

Per the publication, the time point label means: baseline before first vaccination. Vaccinee samples came from UK trials COV001 and COV002, including a single-blind randomized controlled phase 2/3 trial of AZD1222 (ChAdOx1 nCoV-19) in healthy adults. For TCRbeta chain sequencing, PBMC samples were collected from trial participants at day 0 and at day 28 after the second dose. The CDR3 measures 13 amino acids from cysteine to phenylalanine. Solely the CDR3 DNA is kept, with 39 bases framed from the first base. V loses 4 bases, J loses 4 bases, and the germline ends lie 9 bases apart. Taken from the germline V gene, the CDR1 and CDR2 loops are SGHDN and FVKESK.

This TCR derives from an adult in good health. The rearranged chain carries TRBV14 and TRBJ2-3; no D gene can be assigned with confidence. The source material was peripheral blood, sampled on day 0 of AZD1222 vaccination. DNA sequence: TGTGCCAGCAGCCTCAGAAAGGCAGATACGCAGTATTTT. It translates to CASSLRKADTQYF.